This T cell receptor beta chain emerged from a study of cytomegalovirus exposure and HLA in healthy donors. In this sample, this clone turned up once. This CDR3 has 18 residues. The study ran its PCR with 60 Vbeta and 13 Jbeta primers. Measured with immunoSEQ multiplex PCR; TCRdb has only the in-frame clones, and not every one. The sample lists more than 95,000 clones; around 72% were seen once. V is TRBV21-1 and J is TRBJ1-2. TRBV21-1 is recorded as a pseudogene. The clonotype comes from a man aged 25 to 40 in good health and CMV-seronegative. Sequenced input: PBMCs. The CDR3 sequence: CASRPPLAGSDQLSGYTF. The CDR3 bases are TGTGCCAGCAGACCACCACTTGCCGGAAGCGATCAATTAAGTGGCTACACCTTC.